The rows below give T cell receptor beta chains drawn from one sample of a study of technical replicates of blood from a few donors. Generated by immunoSEQ multiplex PCR, the TCRdb table keeps only in-frame clones and is missing some. The table shows some 80,000 clones, with about 96% occurring only once. The material sequenced was T cells isolated from PBMCs. All receptors come from a human donor in good health. Each CDR3 is given with its conserved first and last residue. The order of the fields is clone size, D gene, V gene, J gene, CDR3 protein, CDR3 DNA. A D gene is named only where the DNA matches it firmly. Some rows mark clone size as missing; the rest say once, few, many or name a class of expanded clone.

clone_size: NA; d_call: TRBD1; v_call: TRBV7-2; j_call: TRBJ1-2; cdr3_aa: CASSLDRSGYTF; cdr3_nt: TGTGCCAGCAGCCTGGACAGGTCTGGCTACACCTTC
clone_size: NA; d_call: TRBD2; v_call: TRBV9; j_call: TRBJ2-5; cdr3_aa: CASSFSVTGTSAETQYF; cdr3_nt: TGTGCCAGCAGCTTCTCAGTAACCGGGACTAGCGCAGAGACCCAGTACTTC
clone_size: NA; d_call: TRBD1; v_call: TRBV5-6; j_call: TRBJ2-7; cdr3_aa: CASSRDRGYEQYF; cdr3_nt: TGTGCCAGCAGCCGGGACAGGGGCTACGAGCAGTACTTC
clone_size: NA; d_call: NA; v_call: TRBV10-3; j_call: TRBJ1-1; cdr3_aa: CAISEAGVTEAFF; cdr3_nt: TGTGCCATCAGTGAGGCAGGGGTTACTGAAGCTTTCTTT
clone_size: NA; d_call: TRBD2; v_call: TRBV28; j_call: TRBJ2-3; cdr3_aa: CASSTLGLADHTDTQYF; cdr3_nt: TGTGCCAGCAGTACGCTAGGACTAGCGGACCACACAGATACGCAGTATTTT
clone_size: NA; d_call: NA; v_call: TRBV5-1; j_call: TRBJ2-1; cdr3_aa: CASSYRVSSYNEQFF; cdr3_nt: TGCGCCAGCAGTTATCGGGTAAGCTCCTACAATGAGCAGTTCTTC
clone_size: once; d_call: TRBD2; v_call: TRBV27; j_call: TRBJ2-7; cdr3_aa: CASSLNSRGVGGFEQYF; cdr3_nt: TGTGCCAGCAGTTTAAATTCGCGGGGGGTGGGTGGTTTTGAGCAGTACTTC
clone_size: NA; d_call: NA; v_call: TRBV21-1; j_call: TRBJ2-5; cdr3_aa: CASSGGRARGTQYF; cdr3_nt: TGTGCCAGCAGCGGTGGGAGGGCCCGGGGGACCCAGTACTTC
clone_size: NA; d_call: NA; v_call: TRBV2; j_call: TRBJ1-5; cdr3_aa: CASSVFGNQPQHF; cdr3_nt: TGTGCCAGCAGTGTGTTCGGCAATCAGCCCCAGCATTTT
clone_size: NA; d_call: TRBD1; v_call: TRBV25-1; j_call: TRBJ1-4; cdr3_aa: CASSEDRGTSTNEKLFF; cdr3_nt: TGTGCCAGCAGTGAAGACAGGGGCACATCAACTAATGAAAAACTGTTTTTT
clone_size: NA; d_call: NA; v_call: TRBV9; j_call: TRBJ2-7; cdr3_aa: CASSVEAFPSYEQYF; cdr3_nt: TGTGCCAGCAGCGTAGAAGCTTTCCCCTCCTACGAGCAGTACTTC
clone_size: NA; d_call: NA; v_call: TRBV7-3; j_call: TRBJ1-2; cdr3_aa: CASSLGGAYGYTF; cdr3_nt: TGTGCCAGCAGCTTGGGTGGAGCCTATGGCTACACCTTC
clone_size: NA; d_call: TRBD1; v_call: TRBV27; j_call: TRBJ1-2; cdr3_aa: CASSIDRARGYTF; cdr3_nt: TGTGCCAGCAGTATCGACAGGGCGCGGGGCTACACCTTC
clone_size: once; d_call: TRBD2; v_call: TRBV28; j_call: TRBJ2-1; cdr3_aa: CASSRRTSGRINEQFF; cdr3_nt: TGTGCCAGCAGTAGACGGACTAGCGGGAGAATCAATGAGCAGTTCTTC
clone_size: NA; d_call: NA; v_call: TRBV9; j_call: TRBJ2-7; cdr3_aa: CASSVGSSYEQYF; cdr3_nt: TGTGCCAGCAGCGTTGGGAGCTCCTACGAGCAGTACTTC
clone_size: NA; d_call: NA; v_call: TRBV10-2; j_call: TRBJ2-5; cdr3_aa: CASSESPRRETQYF; cdr3_nt: TGCGCCAGCAGTGAGTCACCCAGGCGAGAGACCCAGTACTTC
clone_size: NA; d_call: TRBD1; v_call: TRBV12-5; j_call: TRBJ1-1; cdr3_aa: CASGLQGAHTEAFF; cdr3_nt: TGTGCTAGTGGTTTACAGGGGGCCCACACTGAAGCTTTCTTT
clone_size: NA; d_call: NA; v_call: TRBV6-4; j_call: TRBJ1-6; cdr3_aa: CASSRGRDSPLHF; cdr3_nt: TGTGCCAGCAGCCGGGGAAGGGATTCACCCCTCCACTTT
clone_size: NA; d_call: NA; v_call: TRBV9; j_call: TRBJ1-2; cdr3_aa: CASSNTGIYGYTF; cdr3_nt: TGTGCCAGCAGCAATACAGGTATCTATGGCTACACCTTC
clone_size: NA; d_call: NA; v_call: TRBV7-7; j_call: TRBJ2-7; cdr3_aa: CASSLFLGEGYEQYF; cdr3_nt: TGTGCTAGCAGCTTATTTCTCGGGGAAGGGTACGAGCAGTACTTC
clone_size: once; d_call: NA; v_call: TRBV7-2; j_call: TRBJ1-2; cdr3_aa: CASSLARDGYTF; cdr3_nt: TGTGCCAGCAGCTTAGCCCGAGATGGCTACACCTTC
clone_size: NA; d_call: TRBD2; v_call: TRBV7-2; j_call: TRBJ2-7; cdr3_aa: CASSQTSGSSYEQYF; cdr3_nt: TGTGCCAGCAGTCAGACTAGCGGGAGCTCCTACGAGCAGTACTTC
clone_size: NA; d_call: NA; v_call: TRBV2; j_call: TRBJ1-3; cdr3_aa: CASQSARTDTIYF; cdr3_nt: TGTGCCAGCCAGTCGGCACGGACAGACACCATATATTTT
clone_size: NA; d_call: NA; v_call: TRBV19; j_call: TRBJ2-2; cdr3_aa: CASLPYNTGELFF; cdr3_nt: TGTGCCAGTCTACCATATAACACCGGGGAGCTGTTTTTT
clone_size: NA; d_call: TRBD2; v_call: TRBV7-2; j_call: TRBJ2-1; cdr3_aa: CASSLVPGLALGEQFF; cdr3_nt: TGTGCCAGCAGCTTAGTCCCGGGACTAGCCTTAGGTGAGCAGTTCTTC